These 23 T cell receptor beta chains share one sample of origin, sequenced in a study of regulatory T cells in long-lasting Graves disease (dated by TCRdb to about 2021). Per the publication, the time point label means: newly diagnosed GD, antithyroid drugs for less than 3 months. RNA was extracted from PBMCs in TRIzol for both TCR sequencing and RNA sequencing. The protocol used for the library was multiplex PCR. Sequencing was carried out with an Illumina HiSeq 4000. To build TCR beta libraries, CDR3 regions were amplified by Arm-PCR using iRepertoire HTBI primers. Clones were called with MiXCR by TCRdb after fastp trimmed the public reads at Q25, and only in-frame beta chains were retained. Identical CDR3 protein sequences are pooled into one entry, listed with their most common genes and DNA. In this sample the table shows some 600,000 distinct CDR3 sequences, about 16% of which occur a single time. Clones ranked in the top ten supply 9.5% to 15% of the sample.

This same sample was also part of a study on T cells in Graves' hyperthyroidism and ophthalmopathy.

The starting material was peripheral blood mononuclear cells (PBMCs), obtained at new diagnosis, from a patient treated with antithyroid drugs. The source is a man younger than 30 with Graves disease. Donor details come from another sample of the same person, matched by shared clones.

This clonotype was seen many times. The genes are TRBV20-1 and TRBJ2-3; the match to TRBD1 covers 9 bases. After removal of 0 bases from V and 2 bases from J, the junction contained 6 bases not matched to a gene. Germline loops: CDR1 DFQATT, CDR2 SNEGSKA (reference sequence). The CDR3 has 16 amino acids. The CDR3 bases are TGCAGTGCTAGAGATCCACAGGGGGCTTTCACAGATACGCAGTATTTT. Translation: CSARDPQGAFTDTQYF.

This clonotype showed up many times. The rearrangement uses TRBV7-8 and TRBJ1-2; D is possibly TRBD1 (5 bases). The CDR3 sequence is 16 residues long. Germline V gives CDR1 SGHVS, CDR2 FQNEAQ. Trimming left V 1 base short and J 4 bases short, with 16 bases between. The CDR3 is CASSLVAGQVGYGYTF. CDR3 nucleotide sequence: TGTGCCAGCAGCTTAGTAGCAGGGCAGGTCGGCTATGGCTACACCTTC.

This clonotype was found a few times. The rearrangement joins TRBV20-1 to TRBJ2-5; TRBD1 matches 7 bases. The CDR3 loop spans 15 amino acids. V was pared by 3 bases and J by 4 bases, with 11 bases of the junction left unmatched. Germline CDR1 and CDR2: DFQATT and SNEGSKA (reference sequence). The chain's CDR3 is CSASSLTGKRETQYF. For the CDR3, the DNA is TGCAGTGCTAGCAGCCTGACAGGGAAGAGAGAGACCCAGTACTTC.

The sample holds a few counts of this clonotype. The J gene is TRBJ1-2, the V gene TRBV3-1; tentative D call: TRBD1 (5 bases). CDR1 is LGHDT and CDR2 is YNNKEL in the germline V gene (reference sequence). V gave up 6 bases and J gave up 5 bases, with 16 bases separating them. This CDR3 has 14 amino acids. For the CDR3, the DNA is TGTGCCAGCAGTCGGGGGTCTGTGGCATATGGCTACACCTTC. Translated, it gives CASSRGSVAYGYTF. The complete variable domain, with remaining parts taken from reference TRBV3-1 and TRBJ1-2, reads DTAVSQTPKYLVTQMGNDKSIKCEQNLGHDTMYWYKQDSKKFLKIMFSYNNKELIINETVPNRFSPKSPDKAHLNLHINSLELGDSAVYFCASSRGSVAYGYTFGSGTRLTVV.

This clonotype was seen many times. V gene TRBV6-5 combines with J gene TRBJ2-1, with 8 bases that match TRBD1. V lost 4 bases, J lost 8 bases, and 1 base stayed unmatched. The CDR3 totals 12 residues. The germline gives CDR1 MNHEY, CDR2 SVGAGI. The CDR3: CASSLTGDEQFF. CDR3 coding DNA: TGTGCCAGCAGTTTGACAGGGGATGAGCAGTTCTTC.

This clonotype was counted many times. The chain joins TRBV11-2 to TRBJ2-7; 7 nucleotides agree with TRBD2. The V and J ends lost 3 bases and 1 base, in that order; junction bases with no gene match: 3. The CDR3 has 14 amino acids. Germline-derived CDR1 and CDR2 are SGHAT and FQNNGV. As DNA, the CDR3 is TGTGCCAGCAGCTTTCCGGGAGGTTCCTACGAGCAGTACTTC. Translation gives CASSFPGGSYEQYF.

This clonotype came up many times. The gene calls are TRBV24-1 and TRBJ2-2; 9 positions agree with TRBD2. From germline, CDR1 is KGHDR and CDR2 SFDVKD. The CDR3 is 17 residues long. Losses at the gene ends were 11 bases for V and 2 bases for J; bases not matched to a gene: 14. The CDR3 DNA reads TGTGCCATCGGATATTCTAGCGGGATGGATAACACCGGGGAGCTGTTTTTT. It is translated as CAIGYSSGMDNTGELFF.

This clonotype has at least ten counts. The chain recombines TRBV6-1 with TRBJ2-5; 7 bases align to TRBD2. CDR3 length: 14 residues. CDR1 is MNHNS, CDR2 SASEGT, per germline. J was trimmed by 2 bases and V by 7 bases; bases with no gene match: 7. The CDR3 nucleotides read TGTGCCAGCAATCACCTAGCGGCTCAAGAGACCCAGTACTTC. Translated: CASNHLAAQETQYF.

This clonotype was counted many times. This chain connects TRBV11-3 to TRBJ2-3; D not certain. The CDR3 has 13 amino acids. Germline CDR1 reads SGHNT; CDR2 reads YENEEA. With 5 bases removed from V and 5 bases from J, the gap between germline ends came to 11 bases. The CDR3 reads CASSPKGLDTQYF. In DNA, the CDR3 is TGTGCCAGCAGCCCCAAGGGTCTAGATACGCAGTATTTT.

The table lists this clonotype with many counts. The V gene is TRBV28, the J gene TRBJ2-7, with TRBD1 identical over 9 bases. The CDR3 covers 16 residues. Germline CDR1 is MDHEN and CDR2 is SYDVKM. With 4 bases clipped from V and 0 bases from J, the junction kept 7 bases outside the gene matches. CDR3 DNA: TGTGCCAGCAGTTACGGGACAGGGCTCCACTCCTACGAGCAGTACTTC. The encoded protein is CASSYGTGLHSYEQYF.

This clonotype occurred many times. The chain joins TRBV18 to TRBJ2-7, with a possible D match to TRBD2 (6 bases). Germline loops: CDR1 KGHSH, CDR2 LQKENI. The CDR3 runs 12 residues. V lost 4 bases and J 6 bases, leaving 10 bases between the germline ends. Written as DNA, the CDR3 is TGTGCCAGCTCACTTCAGGAGGGCGAGCAGTACTTC. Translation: CASSLQEGEQYF.

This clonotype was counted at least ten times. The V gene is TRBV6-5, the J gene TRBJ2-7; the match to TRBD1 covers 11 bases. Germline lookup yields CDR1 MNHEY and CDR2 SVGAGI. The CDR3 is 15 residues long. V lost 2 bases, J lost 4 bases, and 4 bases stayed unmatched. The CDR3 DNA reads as TGTGCCAGCAGTTACGGGACAGGGGGAGGTTACGAGCAGTACTTC. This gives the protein CASSYGTGGGYEQYF.

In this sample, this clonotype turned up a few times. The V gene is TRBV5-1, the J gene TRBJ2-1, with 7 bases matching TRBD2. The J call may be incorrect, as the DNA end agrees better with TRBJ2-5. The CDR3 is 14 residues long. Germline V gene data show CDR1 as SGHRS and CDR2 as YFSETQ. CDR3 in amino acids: CASSSDAGEETQYF. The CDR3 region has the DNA TGCGCCAGCAGCTCTGACGCGGGGGAAGAGACCCAGTACTTC.

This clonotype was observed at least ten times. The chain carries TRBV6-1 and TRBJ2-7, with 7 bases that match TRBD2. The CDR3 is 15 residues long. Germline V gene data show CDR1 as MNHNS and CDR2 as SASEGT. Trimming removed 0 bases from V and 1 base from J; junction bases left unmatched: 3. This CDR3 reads CASSEARDYSYEQYF. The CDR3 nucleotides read TGTGCCAGCAGTGAAGCCCGGGACTATTCCTACGAGCAGTACTTC.

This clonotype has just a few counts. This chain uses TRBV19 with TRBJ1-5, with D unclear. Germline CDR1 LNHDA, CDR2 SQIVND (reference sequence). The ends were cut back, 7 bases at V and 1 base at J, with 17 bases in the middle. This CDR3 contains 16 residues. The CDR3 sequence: CASTPHRLLSNQPQHF. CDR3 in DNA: TGTGCCAGTACCCCCCACAGATTGTTGAGCAATCAGCCCCAGCATTTT.

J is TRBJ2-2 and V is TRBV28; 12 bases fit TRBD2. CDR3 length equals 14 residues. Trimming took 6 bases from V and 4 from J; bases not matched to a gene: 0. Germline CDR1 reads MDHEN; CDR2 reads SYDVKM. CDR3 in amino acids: CASRTSGSTGELFF. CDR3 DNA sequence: TGTGCCAGCAGGACTAGCGGGAGCACCGGGGAGCTGTTTTTT.

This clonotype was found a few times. The CDR3 nucleotides are TGTGCCAGCAGACCGGGACAGGGGAACACTGAAGCTTTCTTT. This codes for CASRPGQGNTEAFF. V usage is TRBV12-3 or TRBV12-4 and J usage is TRBJ1-1; 9 positions match TRBD1. The V segment lost 6 bases and the J segment 1 base; nucleotides outside the gene matches: 3. This CDR3 has 14 amino acids.

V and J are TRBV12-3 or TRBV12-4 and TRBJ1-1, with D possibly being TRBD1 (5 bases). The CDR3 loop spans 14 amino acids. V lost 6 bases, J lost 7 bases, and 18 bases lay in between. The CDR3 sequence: CASRVGVLKDEAFF. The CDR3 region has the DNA TGTGCCAGCAGGGTAGGGGTACTGAAGGATGAAGCTTTCTTT.

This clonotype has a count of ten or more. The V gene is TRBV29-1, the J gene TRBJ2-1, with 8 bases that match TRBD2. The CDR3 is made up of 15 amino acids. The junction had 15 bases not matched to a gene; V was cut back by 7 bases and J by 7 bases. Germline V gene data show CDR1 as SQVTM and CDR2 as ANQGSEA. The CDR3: CSGGGASGPRNEQFF. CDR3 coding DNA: TGCAGCGGTGGCGGGGCTAGCGGGCCCCGGAATGAGCAGTTCTTC.

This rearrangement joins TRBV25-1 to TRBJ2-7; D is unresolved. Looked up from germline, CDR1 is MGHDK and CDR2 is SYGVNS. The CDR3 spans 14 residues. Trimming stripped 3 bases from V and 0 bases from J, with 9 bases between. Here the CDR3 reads CASSEWSDSYEQYF. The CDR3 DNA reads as TGTGCCAGCAGTGAGTGGTCCGACTCCTACGAGCAGTACTTC.

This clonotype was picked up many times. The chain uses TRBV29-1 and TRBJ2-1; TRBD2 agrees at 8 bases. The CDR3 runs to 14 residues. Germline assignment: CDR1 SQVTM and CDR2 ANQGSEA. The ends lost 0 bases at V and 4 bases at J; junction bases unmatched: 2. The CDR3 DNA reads TGCAGCGTTGAAGAGGGGACTAGGTACAATGAGCAGTTCTTC. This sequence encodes CSVEEGTRYNEQFF.

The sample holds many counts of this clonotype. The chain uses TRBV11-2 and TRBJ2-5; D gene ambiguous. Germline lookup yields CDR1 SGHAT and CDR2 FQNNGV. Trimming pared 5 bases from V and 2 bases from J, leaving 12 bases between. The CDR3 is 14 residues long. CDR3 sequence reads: CASSHGVLQETQYF. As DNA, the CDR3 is TGTGCCAGCAGCCACGGAGTCCTACAAGAGACCCAGTACTTC.

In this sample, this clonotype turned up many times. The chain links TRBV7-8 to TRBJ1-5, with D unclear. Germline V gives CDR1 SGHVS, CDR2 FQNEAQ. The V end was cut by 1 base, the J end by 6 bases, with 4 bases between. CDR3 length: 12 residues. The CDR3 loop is CASSLDRQPQHF. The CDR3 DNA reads TGTGCCAGCAGCTTAGACCGTCAGCCCCAGCATTTT.